These T cell receptor beta chains were read from a single sample in a study of cytomegalovirus exposure and HLA in healthy donors. Profiling relied on immunoSEQ multiplex PCR, and the TCRdb table lists in-frame clones only, not all of them. The sample has about 120,000 clones, about 59% seen once. Specimen: PBMCs. These receptors were obtained from a woman aged 40 to 55 in good health and CMV-seropositive. The CDR3 runs from the conserved cysteine through the conserved F or W. The order of the fields is V gene, clone size, D gene, J gene, CDR3 DNA, CDR3 protein. D genes are given only for firm matches. Size is omitted from some rows. Given values are once, few, many or a class for expanded clones.

TRBV28,.,.,TRBJ1-1,TGTGCCAGCCCACCCATAGGGGCAGGGGATACACTAATATTCGATCCTGAAGCTTTCTTT,CASPPIGAGDTLIFDPEAFF
TRBV6-6,.,.,TRBJ1-1,TGTGCCAGCAAGTTAGGGCGTTCGGGACAGAACACTGAAGCTTTCTTT,CASKLGRSGQNTEAFF
TRBV11-3,once,.,TRBJ2-7,TGTGCCAGCAGCTCCGGACAGTCCTACGAGCAGTACTTC,CASSSGQSYEQYF
TRBV7-3,.,.,TRBJ2-3,TGTGCCAGCAGCTTACAGGGGTCAGATACGCAGTATTTT,CASSLQGSDTQYF
TRBV9,.,TRBD2,TRBJ2-1,TGTGCCAGCAGCTTATGGACTAGCGGGGTCAATGAGCAGTTCTTC,CASSLWTSGVNEQFF
TRBV4-1,.,.,TRBJ2-1,TGCGCCAGCCGCACCATGGTAGCGGACTACAATGAGCAGTTCTTC,CASRTMVADYNEQFF
TRBV6-1,.,TRBD1,TRBJ2-3,TGTGCCAGCAGTGAATGGGGGACAGGGGGCTCAGATACGCAGTATTTT,CASSEWGTGGSDTQYF
TRBV6-1,few,TRBD1,TRBJ1-4,TGTGCCAGCAGTGGGCGATACAGGGGGCATACGGCTAATGAAAAACTGTTTTTT,CASSGRYRGHTANEKLFF
TRBV2,once,TRBD1,TRBJ1-1,TGTGCCCTCAAGACAGGGAGGTTATCTTACACTGAAGCTTTCTTT,CALKTGRLSYTEAFF
TRBV28,.,TRBD1,TRBJ1-1,TGTGCCAGCAGTTTAAGGGACAGGGGTACTGAAGCTTTCTTT,CASSLRDRGTEAFF
TRBV7-9,once,TRBD1,TRBJ2-7,TGTGCCAGCAGCCTCCGGGACAGTGGGGAGCAGTACTTC,CASSLRDSGEQYF
TRBV7-9,.,.,TRBJ2-7,TGTGCCAGCAGCTTTAGCCTAGTCGAGCAGTACTTC,CASSFSLVEQYF
TRBV7-9,.,TRBD2,TRBJ2-7,TGTGCCAGCAGTCTAGCGGGTTATTCCTACGAGCAGTACTTC,CASSLAGYSYEQYF
TRBV7-2,.,TRBD1,TRBJ1-5,TGTGCCAGCAGCTTTGGGACAGGGGTAACTCAGCCCCAGCATTTT,CASSFGTGVTQPQHF
TRBV20-1,.,.,TRBJ2-7,TGCAGTGCCCACCGAGGCGACGAGCAGTACTTC,CSAHRGDEQYF
TRBV5-1,.,TRBD2,TRBJ2-1,TGCGCCAGCAGCGAGCCAGCGGGAGACCATGAGCAGTTCTTC,CASSEPAGDHEQFF
TRBV7-9,.,.,TRBJ1-1,TGTGCCAGCAGCTTATCCCGGGGGGAAGGGACTGAAGCTTTCTTT,CASSLSRGEGTEAFF
TRBV7-9,once,.,TRBJ1-2,TGTGCCAGCAGCTTAGTTCAGGGGACCTATGGCTACACCTTC,CASSLVQGTYGYTF
TRBV7-8,.,.,TRBJ2-5,TGTGCCAGCAGCCCCCTGGAGGTCGAGACCCAGTACTTC,CASSPLEVETQYF
TRBV29-1,.,.,TRBJ1-5,TGCAGCGTTGGGGGCCCTGATCAGCCCCAGCATTTT,CSVGGPDQPQHF
TRBV27,.,.,TRBJ2-7,TGTGCCAGCAGCTGGATAGCGGCCCCCTACGAGCAGTACTTC,CASSWIAAPYEQYF
TRBV7-2,once,.,TRBJ2-1,TGTGCCAGCAGCTTAGGCCCCGAGACTGGTGAGCAGTTCTTC,CASSLGPETGEQFF